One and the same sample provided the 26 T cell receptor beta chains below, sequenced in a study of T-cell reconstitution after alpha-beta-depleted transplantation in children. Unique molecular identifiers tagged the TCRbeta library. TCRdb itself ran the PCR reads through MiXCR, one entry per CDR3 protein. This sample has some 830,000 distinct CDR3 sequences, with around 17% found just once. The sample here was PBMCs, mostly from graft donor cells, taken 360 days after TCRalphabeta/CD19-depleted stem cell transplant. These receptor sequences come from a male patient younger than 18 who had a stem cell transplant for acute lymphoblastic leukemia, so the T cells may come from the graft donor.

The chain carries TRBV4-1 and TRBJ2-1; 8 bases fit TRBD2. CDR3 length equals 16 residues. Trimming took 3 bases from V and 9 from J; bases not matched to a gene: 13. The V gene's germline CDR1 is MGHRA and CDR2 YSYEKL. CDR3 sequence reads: CASSQAGGYGPGEQFF. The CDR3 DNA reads TGCGCCAGCAGCCAGGCGGGGGGCTATGGACCAGGTGAGCAGTTCTTC.

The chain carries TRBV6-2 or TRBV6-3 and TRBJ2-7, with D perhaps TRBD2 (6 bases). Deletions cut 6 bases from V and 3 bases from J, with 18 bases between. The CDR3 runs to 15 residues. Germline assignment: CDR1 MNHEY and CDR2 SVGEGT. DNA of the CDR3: TGTGCCAGCAGCCTGAGCTCGGGACTCTTCTACGAGCAGTACTTC. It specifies CASSLSSGLFYEQYF.

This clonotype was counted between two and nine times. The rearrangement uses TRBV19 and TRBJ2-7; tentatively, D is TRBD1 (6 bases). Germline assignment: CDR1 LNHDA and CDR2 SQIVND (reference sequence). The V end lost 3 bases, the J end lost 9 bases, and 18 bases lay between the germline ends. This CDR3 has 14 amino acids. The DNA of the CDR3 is TGTGCCAGTAGTATCTTCGGACAGTCCGGTGGGCAGTACTTC. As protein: CASSIFGQSGGQYF.

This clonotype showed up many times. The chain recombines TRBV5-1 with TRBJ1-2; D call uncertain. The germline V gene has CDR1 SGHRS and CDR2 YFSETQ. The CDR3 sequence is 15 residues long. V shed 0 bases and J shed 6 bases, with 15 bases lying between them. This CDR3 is CASSLGPIPSDGYTF. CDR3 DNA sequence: TGCGCCAGCAGCTTGGGACCCATCCCCTCCGATGGCTACACCTTC. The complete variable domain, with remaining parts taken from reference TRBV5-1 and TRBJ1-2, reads KAGVTQTPRYLIKTRGQQVTLSCSPISGHRSVSWYQQTPGQGLQFLFEYFSETQRNKGNFPGRFSGRQFSNSRSEMNVSTLELGDSALYLCASSLGPIPSDGYTFGSGTRLTVV.

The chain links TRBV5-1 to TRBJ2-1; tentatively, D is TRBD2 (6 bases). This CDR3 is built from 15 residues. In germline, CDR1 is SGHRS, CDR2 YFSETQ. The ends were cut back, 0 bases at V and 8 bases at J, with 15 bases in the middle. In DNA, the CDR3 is TGCGCCAGCAGCTTGGAGGCTAGCGCAAGGTATGAGCAGTTCTTC. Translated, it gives CASSLEASARYEQFF.

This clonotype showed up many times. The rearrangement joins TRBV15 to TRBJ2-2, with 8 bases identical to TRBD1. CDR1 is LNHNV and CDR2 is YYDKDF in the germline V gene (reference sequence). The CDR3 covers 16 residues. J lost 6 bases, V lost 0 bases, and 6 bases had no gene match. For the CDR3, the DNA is TGTGCCACCAGCAGAGATTGGACAGGGTTGGCCGGGGAGCTGTTTTTT. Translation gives CATSRDWTGLAGELFF.

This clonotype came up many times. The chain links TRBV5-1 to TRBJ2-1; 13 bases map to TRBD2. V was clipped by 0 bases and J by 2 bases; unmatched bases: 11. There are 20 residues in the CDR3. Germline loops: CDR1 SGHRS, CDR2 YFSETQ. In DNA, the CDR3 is TGCGCCAGCAGCTTGGAGGGGACTAGCGGGATACGGAAACCCTACAATGAGCAGTTCTTC. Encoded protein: CASSLEGTSGIRKPYNEQFF. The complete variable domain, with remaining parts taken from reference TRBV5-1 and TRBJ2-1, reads KAGVTQTPRYLIKTRGQQVTLSCSPISGHRSVSWYQQTPGQGLQFLFEYFSETQRNKGNFPGRFSGRQFSNSRSEMNVSTLELGDSALYLCASSLEGTSGIRKPYNEQFFGPGTRLTVL.

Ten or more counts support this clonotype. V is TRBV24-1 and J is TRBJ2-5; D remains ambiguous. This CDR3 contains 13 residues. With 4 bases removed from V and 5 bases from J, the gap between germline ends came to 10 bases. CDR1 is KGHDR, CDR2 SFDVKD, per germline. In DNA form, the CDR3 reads TGTGCCACCAGTGACGACCGATCGGAGACCCAGTACTTC. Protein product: CATSDDRSETQYF.

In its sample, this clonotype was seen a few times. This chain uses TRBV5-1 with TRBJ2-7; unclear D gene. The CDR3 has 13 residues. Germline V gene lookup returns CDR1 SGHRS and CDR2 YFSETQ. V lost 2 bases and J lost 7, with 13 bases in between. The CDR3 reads CASSFGPTGEQYF. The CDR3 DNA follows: TGCGCCAGCAGCTTCGGACCTACCGGGGAGCAGTACTTC. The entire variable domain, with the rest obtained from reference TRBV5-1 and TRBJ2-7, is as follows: KAGVTQTPRYLIKTRGQQVTLSCSPISGHRSVSWYQQTPGQGLQFLFEYFSETQRNKGNFPGRFSGRQFSNSRSEMNVSTLELGDSALYLCASSFGPTGEQYFGPGTRLTVT.

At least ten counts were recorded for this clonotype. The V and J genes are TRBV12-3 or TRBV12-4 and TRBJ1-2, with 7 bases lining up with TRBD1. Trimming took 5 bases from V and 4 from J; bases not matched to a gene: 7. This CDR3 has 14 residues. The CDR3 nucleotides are TGTGCCAGCAGTCACAGGGGATGGGTCTATGGCTACACCTTC. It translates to CASSHRGWVYGYTF.

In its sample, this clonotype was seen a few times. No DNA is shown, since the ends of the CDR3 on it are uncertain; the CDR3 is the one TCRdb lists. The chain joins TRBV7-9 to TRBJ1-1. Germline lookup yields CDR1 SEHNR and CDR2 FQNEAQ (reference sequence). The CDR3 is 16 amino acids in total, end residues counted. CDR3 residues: CASSLDGTLKLSLVSF.

DNA of the CDR3: TGTGCCAGCACCTTTTTCCTCGGGTCCTACAATGAGCAGTTCTTC. This codes for CASTFFLGSYNEQFF. This chain links TRBV11-2 with TRBJ2-1; D call uncertain. The germline gives CDR1 SGHAT, CDR2 FQNNGV. This CDR3 region has 15 residues. Trimming shortened V by 7 bases and J by 1 base, and 14 bases separated the two germline ends.

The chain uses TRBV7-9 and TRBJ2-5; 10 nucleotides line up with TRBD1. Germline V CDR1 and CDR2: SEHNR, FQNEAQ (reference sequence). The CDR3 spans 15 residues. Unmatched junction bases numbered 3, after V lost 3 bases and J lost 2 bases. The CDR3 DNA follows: TGTGCCAGCAGCTTGGGACAGGGGTTTCAAGAGACCCAGTACTTC. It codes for CASSLGQGFQETQYF.

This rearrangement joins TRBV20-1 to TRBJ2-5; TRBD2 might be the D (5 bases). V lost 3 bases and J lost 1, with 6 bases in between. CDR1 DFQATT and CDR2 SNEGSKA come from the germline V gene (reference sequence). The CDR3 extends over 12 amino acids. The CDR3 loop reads CSASGVQETQYF. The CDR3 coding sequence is TGCAGTGCTAGCGGGGTCCAAGAGACCCAGTACTTC.

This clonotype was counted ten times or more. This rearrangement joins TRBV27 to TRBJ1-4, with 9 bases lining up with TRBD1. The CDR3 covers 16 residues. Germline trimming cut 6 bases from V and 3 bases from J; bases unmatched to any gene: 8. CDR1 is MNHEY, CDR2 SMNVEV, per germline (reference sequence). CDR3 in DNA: TGTGCCAGCAGCCCACAGGGGGCGTCGCCTAATGAAAAACTGTTTTTT. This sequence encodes CASSPQGASPNEKLFF. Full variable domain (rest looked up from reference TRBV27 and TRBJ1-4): EAQVTQNPRYLITVTGKKLTVTCSQNMNHEYMSWYRQDPGLGLRQIYYSMNVEVTDKGDVPEGYKVSRKEKRNFPLILESPSPNQTSLYFCASSPQGASPNEKLFFGSGTQLSVL.

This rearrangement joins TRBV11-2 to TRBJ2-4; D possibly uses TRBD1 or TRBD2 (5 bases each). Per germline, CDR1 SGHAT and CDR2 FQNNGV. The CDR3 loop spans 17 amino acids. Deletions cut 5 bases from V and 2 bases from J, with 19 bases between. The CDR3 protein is CASSRFLGDQSKNIQYF. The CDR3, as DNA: TGTGCCAGCAGCCGCTTTTTGGGGGACCAGTCCAAAAACATTCAGTACTTC.

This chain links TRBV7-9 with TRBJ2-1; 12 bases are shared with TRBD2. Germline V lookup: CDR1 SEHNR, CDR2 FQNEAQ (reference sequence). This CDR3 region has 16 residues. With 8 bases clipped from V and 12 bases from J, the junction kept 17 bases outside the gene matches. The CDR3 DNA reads TGTGCCAGCGGCTCTGGACTAGCGGGAACCCAGAGGGCGCAGTTCTTC. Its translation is CASGSGLAGTQRAQFF.

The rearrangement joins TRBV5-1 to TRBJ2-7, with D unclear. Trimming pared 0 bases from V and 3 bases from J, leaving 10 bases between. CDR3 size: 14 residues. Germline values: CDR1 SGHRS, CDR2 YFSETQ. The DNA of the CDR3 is TGCGCCAGCAGCTTGGCCCAGGTCAACTACGAGCAGTACTTC. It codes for CASSLAQVNYEQYF.

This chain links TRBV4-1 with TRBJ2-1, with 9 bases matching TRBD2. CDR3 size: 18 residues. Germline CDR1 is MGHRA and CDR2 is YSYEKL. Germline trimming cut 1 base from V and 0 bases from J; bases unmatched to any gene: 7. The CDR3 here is CASSQVQAGGPSYNEQFF. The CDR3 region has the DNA TGCGCCAGCAGCCAAGTACAAGCGGGAGGCCCCTCCTACAATGAGCAGTTCTTC.

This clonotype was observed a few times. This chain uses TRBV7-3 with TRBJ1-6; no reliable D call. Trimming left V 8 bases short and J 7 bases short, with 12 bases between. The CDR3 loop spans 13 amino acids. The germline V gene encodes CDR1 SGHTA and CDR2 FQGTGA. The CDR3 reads CASARAWNSPLHF. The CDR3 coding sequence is TGTGCCAGCGCTAGGGCATGGAATTCACCCCTCCACTTT.

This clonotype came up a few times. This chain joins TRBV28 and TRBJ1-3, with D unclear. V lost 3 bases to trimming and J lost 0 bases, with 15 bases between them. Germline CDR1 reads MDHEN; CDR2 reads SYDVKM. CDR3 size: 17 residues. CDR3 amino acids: CASSLSRVLPSGNTIYF. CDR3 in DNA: TGTGCCAGCAGTTTGTCACGGGTCCTGCCCTCTGGAAACACCATATATTTT.

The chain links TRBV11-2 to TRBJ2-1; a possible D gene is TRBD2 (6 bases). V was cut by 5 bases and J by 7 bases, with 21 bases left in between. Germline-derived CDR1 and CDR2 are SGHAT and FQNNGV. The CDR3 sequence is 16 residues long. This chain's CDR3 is CASSPIGGRSWNEQFF. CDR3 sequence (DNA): TGTGCCAGCAGCCCCATTGGGGGGAGGTCCTGGAATGAGCAGTTCTTC.

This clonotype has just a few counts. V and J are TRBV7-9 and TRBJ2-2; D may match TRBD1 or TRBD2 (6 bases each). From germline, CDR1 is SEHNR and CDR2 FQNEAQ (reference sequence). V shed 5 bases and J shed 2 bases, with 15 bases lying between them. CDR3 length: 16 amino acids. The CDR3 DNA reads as TGTGCCAGCAGCCCCTATGGGGGGCGAAACACCGGGGAGCTGTTTTTT. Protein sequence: CASSPYGGRNTGELFF. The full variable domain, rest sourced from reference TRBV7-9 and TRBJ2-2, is DTGVSQNPRHKITKRGQNVTFRCDPISEHNRLYWYRQTLGQGPEFLTYFQNEAQLEKSRLLSDRFSAERPKGSFSTLEIQRTEQGDSAMYLCASSPYGGRNTGELFFGEGSRLTVL.

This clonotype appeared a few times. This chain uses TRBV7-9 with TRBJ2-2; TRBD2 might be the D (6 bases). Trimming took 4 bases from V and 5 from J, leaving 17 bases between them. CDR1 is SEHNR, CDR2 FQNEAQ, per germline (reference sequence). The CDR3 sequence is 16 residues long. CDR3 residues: CASSSAGGAVTGELFF. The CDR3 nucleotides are TGTGCCAGCAGCTCTGCTGGCGGGGCGGTGACCGGGGAGCTGTTTTTT.

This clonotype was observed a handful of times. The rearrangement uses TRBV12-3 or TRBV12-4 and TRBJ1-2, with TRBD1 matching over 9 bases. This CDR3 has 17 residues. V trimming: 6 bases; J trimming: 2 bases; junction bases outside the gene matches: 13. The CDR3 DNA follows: TGTGCCAGCAGGAATCCGGGACAGGGACTTTCAAACTATGGCTACACCTTC. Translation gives CASRNPGQGLSNYGYTF.

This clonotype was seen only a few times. The CDR3 reads CASSRALIGNEKLFF. In nucleotides, the CDR3 is TGTGCCAGCAGCCGAGCCCTTATTGGGAATGAAAAACTGTTTTTT. The V and J genes are TRBV7-2 and TRBJ1-4, with D unresolved. Trimming removed 5 bases from V and 5 bases from J, with 15 bases in between. This CDR3 spans 15 amino acids. From germline, CDR1 is SGHTA and CDR2 FQGNSA.